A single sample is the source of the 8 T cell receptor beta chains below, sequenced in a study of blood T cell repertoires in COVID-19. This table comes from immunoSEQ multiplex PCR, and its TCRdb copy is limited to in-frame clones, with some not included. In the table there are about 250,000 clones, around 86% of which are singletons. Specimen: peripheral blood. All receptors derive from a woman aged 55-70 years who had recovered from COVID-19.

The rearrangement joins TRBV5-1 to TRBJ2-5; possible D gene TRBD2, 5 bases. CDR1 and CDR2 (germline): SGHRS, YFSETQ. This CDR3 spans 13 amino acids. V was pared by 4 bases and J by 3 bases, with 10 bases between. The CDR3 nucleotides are TGCGCCAGCAGCCGTCTAGCAGAAGAGACCCAGTACTTC. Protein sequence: CASSRLAEETQYF.

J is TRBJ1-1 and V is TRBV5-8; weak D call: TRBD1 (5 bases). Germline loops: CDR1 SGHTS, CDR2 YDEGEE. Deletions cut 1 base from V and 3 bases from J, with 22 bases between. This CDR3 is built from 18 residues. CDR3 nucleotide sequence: TGTGCCAGCAGCTTGTCCCGGCCAGGGTTTACAGTCGACACTGAAGCTTTCTTT. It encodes CASSLSRPGFTVDTEAFF.

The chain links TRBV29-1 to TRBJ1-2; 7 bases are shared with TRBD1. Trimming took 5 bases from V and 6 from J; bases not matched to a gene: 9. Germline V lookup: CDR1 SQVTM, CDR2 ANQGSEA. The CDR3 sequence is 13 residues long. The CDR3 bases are TGCAGCGTTCGCGGACAGGACTCCCATGGCTACACCTTC. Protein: CSVRGQDSHGYTF.

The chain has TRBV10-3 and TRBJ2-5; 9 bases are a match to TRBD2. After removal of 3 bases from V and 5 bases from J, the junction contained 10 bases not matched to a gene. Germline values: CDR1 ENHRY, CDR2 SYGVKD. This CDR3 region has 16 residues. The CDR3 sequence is CAISDSGRGGIETQYF. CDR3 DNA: TGTGCCATCAGTGACTCGGGGCGGGGGGGCATCGAGACCCAGTACTTC.

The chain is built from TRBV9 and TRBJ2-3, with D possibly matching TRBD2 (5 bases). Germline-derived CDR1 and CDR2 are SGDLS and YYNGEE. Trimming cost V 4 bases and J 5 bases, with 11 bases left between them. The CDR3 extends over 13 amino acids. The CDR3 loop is CASSQLAGDTQYF. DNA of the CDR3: TGTGCCAGCAGCCAATTGGCGGGAGATACGCAGTATTTT. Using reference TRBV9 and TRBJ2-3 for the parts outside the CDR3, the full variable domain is DSGVTQTPKHLITATGQRVTLRCSPRSGDLSVYWYQQSLDQGLQFLIQYYNGEERAKGNILERFSAQQFPDLHSELNLSSLELGDSALYFCASSQLAGDTQYFGPGTRLTVL.

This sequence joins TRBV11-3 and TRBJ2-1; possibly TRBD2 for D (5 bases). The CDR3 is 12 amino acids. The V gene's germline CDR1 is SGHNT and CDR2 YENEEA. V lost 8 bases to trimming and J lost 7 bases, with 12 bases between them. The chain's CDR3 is CASAPPGNEQFF. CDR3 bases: TGTGCCAGCGCCCCGCCGGGGAATGAGCAGTTCTTC. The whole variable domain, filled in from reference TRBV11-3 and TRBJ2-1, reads EAGVVQSPRYKIIEKKQPVAFWCNPISGHNTLYWYLQNLGQGPELLIRYENEEAVDDSQLPKDRFSAERLKGVDSTLKIQPAELGDSAVYLCASAPPGNEQFFGPGTRLTVL.

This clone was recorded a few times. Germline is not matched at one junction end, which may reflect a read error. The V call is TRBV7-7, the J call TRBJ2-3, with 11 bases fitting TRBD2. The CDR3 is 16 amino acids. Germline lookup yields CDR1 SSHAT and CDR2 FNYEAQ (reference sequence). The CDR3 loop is CASSLSSGGPGDTQYF. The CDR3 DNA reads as TGTGCTAGCAGCTTGTCTAGCGGGGGGCCGGGGGATACGCAGTATTTT.

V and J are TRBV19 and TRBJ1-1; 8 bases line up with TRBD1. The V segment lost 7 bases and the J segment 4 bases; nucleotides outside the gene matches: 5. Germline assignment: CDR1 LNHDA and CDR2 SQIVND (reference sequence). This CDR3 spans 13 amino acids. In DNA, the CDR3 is TGTGCCAGTAATCTCCAGGGGGCCACTGAAGCTTTCTTT. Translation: CASNLQGATEAFF.